This TCR beta chain was obtained from a study of blood T cell repertoires in COVID-19. Study information: COVID-19 samples, acute and convalescent, were from the United States, Italy and Spain. PBMCs, B-cell-depleted T cells, or T cells were the source of the cDNA or gDNA that made up the material.

The CDR3 covers 15 residues. Clinical history reported by participants formed the basis on which cohorts were assigned. In the original analysis: Amplification of reference gene primers provided the estimated nucleated cell counts. Generated by immunoSEQ multiplex PCR, the TCRdb table keeps only in-frame clones and is missing some. D and trimming come from the DNA, and the V and J calls and clone size come from that table. The sample carries some 320,000 clones, 90% recorded once. The source is a woman aged 25 to 39 who had been exposed to COVID-19. This chain links TRBV21-1 with TRBJ1-5. TRBV21-1 constitutes a pseudogene. Sequenced material: PBMCs or T cells enriched from blood (not recorded which). The CDR3 is CASSTAGPLNQPQHF. The CDR3 DNA reads TGTGCCAGCAGCACGGCGGGGCCGCTCAATCAGCCCCAGCATTTT.